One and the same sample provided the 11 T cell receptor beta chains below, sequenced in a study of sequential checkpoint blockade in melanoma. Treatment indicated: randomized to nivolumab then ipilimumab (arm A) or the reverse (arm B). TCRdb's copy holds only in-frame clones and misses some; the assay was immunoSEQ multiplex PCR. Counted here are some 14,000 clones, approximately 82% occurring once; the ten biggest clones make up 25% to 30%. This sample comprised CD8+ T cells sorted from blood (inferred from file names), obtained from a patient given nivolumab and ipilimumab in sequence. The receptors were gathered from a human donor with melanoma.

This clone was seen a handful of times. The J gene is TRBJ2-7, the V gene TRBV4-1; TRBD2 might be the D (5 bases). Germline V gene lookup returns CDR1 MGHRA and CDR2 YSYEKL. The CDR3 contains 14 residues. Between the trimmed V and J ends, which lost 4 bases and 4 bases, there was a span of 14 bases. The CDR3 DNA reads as TGCGCCAGCAGCCCCTCGGGCTCGGGGTACGAGCAGTACTTC. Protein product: CASSPSGSGYEQYF.

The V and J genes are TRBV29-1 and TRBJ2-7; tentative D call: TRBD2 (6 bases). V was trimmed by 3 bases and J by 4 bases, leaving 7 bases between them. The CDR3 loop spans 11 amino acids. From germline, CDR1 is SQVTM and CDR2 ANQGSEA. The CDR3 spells CSVEGRYEQYF. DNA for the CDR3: TGCAGCGTTGAGGGGAGGTACGAGCAGTACTTC.

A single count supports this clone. The CDR3, as DNA: TGTGCCAGCCAACTAGCGGGGGGGCAGACAGATACGCAGTATTTT. As protein: CASQLAGGQTDTQYF. The chain joins TRBV7-9 to TRBJ2-3; 13 bases agree with TRBD2. After removal of 8 bases from V and 3 bases from J, the junction contained 5 bases not matched to a gene. CDR1 and CDR2 (germline): SEHNR, FQNEAQ (reference sequence). The CDR3 runs 15 residues.

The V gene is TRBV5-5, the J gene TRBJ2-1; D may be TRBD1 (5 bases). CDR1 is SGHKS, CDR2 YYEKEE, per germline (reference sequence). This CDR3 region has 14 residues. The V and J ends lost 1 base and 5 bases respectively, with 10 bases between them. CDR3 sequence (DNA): TGTGCCAGCAGCTTGCCCAGGGCTAACAATGAGCAGTTCTTC. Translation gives CASSLPRANNEQFF.

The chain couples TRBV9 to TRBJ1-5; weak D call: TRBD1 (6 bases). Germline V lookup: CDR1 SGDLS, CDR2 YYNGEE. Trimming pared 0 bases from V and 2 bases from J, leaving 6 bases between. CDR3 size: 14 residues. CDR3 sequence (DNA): TGTGCCAGCAGCGTAGGACAGGGCAATCAGCCCCAGCATTTT. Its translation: CASSVGQGNQPQHF.

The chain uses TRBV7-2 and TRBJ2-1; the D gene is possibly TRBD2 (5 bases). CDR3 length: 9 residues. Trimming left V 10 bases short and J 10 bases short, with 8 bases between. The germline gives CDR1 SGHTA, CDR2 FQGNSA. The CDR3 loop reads CANGVEQFF. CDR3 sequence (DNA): TGTGCCAACGGGGTAGAGCAGTTCTTC.

DNA for the CDR3: TGTGCCAGCAGCTTTTCAGGGGGCGTAGGCTATGGCTACACCTTC. It codes for CASSFSGGVGYGYTF. The chain is built from TRBV5-4 and TRBJ1-2; TRBD1 aligns across 8 bases. The CDR3 has 15 residues. Germline values: CDR1 SGHNT, CDR2 YYREEE (reference sequence). Trimming removed 2 bases from V and 4 bases from J; junction bases left unmatched: 7.

Written as DNA, the CDR3 is TGTGCCAGCAGCTTAGGGGACAGGGTACTTGATACGCAGTATTTT. Its protein product is CASSLGDRVLDTQYF. This chain uses TRBV11-2 with TRBJ2-3, with TRBD1 identical over 9 bases. J gave up 6 bases and V 1 base, and 5 bases lay outside the gene matches. The V gene's germline CDR1 is SGHAT and CDR2 FQNNGV. This CDR3 is 15 amino acids long.

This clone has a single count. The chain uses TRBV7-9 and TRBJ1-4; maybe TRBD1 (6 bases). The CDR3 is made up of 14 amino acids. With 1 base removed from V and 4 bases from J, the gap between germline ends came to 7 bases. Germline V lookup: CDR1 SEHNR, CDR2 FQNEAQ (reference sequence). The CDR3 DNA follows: TGTGCCAGCAGCTTAGAACAGGGTAATGAAAAACTGTTTTTT. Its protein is CASSLEQGNEKLFF.

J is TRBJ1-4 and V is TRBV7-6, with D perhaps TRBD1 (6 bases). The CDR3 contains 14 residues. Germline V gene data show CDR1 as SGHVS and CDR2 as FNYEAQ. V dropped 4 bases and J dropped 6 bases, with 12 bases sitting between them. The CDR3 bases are TGTGCCAGCAGCTCCGGGAGGGGGGATGAAAAACTGTTTTTT. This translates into CASSSGRGDEKLFF.

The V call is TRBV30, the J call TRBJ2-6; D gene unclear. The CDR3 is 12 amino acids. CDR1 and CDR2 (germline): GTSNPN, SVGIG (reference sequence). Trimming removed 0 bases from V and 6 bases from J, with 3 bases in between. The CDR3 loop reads CAWSVLANVLTF. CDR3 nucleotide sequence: TGTGCCTGGAGTGTACTGGCCAACGTCCTGACTTTC.